The 26 T cell receptor beta chains below come from one sample, sequenced in a study of blood T cell repertoires in COVID-19. Assay: immunoSEQ multiplex PCR; the TCRdb copy retains only in-frame clones and omits some. The table has more than 150,000 clones, approximately 86% seen once. The sample comprised PBMCs or T cells enriched from blood (not recorded which). The receptors shown here come from a woman in her 30s who had recovered from COVID-19.

V usage is TRBV27 and J usage is TRBJ2-5; D call uncertain. The CDR3 extends over 15 amino acids. Per the germline V gene, CDR1 is MNHEY and CDR2 is SMNVEV (reference sequence). V was cut by 5 bases and J by 1 base, with 14 bases left in between. The CDR3 sequence is CASSADIGSQETQYF. The CDR3 coding sequence is TGTGCCAGCAGTGCCGACATCGGAAGCCAAGAGACCCAGTACTTC.

The chain recombines TRBV29-1 with TRBJ1-1, with D possibly matching TRBD1 (5 bases). CDR1 SQVTM and CDR2 ANQGSEA come from the germline V gene. The CDR3 consists of 12 residues. V lost 6 bases and J 3 bases, leaving 11 bases between the germline ends. CDR3 sequence reads: CSVAGRYTEAFF. The CDR3 DNA reads as TGCAGCGTCGCGGGACGGTACACTGAAGCTTTCTTT.

In DNA, the CDR3 is TGTGCCATCAGTGTACAGGGGTCCCTACGAGCAGCTTACTTC. Translating it yields CAISVQGSLRAAYF. The V and J genes are TRBV10-3 and TRBJ2-7, with 7 bases identical to TRBD1. Looked up from germline, CDR1 is ENHRY and CDR2 is SYGVKD. This CDR3 has 14 residues. J lost 13 bases, V lost 4 bases, and 16 bases had no gene match.

The chain recombines TRBV5-1 with TRBJ2-3; 11 nucleotides line up with TRBD2. V gave up 2 bases and J gave up 5 bases; unmatched junction bases: 7. This CDR3 is 16 amino acids long. Germline V CDR1 and CDR2: SGHRS, YFSETQ. Written as DNA, the CDR3 is TGCGCCAGCAGCTTACAGGGTAGCGGGAGGGGAGATACGCAGTATTTT. Amino acid sequence: CASSLQGSGRGDTQYF.

The chain is built from TRBV9 and TRBJ1-1; D unresolved. CDR3 length: 13 amino acids. CDR1 and CDR2 (germline): SGDLS, YYNGEE. V was cut by 0 bases and J by 6 bases, with 9 bases left in between. As DNA, the CDR3 is TGTGCCAGCAGCGTAGCTGAGGAGTCTGAAGCTTTCTTT. Translated, it gives CASSVAEESEAFF.

In this sample, this clone turned up once. This chain joins TRBV30 and TRBJ1-5; a possible D gene is TRBD1 (6 bases). From germline, CDR1 is GTSNPN and CDR2 SVGIG (reference sequence). V gave up 0 bases and J gave up 4 bases, with 10 bases separating them. This CDR3 region has 14 residues. The CDR3 region has the DNA TGTGCCTGGAGTGTAAACCAGGGGAATCAGCCCCAGCATTTT. It is translated as CAWSVNQGNQPQHF.

The V call is TRBV3-1 (or the pseudogene TRBV3-2), the J call TRBJ2-3, with TRBD2 matching 9 bases. The germline gives CDR1 LGHDT, CDR2 YNNKEL (reference sequence). Trimming took 3 bases from V and 9 from J; bases not matched to a gene: 13. The CDR3 is made up of 16 amino acids. The CDR3 sequence: CASSHRPSGNQLTQYF. CDR3 in DNA: TGTGCCAGCAGCCACAGGCCTAGCGGGAACCAATTGACGCAGTATTTT.

The V call is TRBV30, the J call TRBJ2-7, with D maybe TRBD1 (7 bases). The CDR3 runs 13 residues. Germline CDR1 is GTSNPN and CDR2 is SVGIG (reference sequence). V lost 6 bases to trimming and J lost 7 bases, with 19 bases between them. The CDR3 loop is CACNQGGPWEQYF. Written as DNA, the CDR3 is TGTGCCTGCAACCAGGGGGGCCCTTGGGAGCAGTACTTC. Using reference TRBV30 and TRBJ2-7 for the parts outside the CDR3, the full variable domain is SQTIHQWPATLVQPVGSPLSLECTVEGTSNPNLYWYRQAAGRGLQLLFYSVGIGQISSEVPQNLSASRPQDRQFILSSKKLLLSDSGFYLCACNQGGPWEQYFGPGTRLTVT.

This clone was observed a single time. The chain links TRBV13 to TRBJ2-7; maybe TRBD1 (8 bases). CDR1 and CDR2 (germline): PRHDT, FYEKMQ (reference sequence). This CDR3 comprises 17 residues. The V gene lost 5 bases and the J gene lost 0 bases, with 20 bases spanning the gap. CDR3 sequence: CASSQSTGGGFSYEQYF. DNA of the CDR3: TGTGCCAGCAGCCAATCCACAGGGGGGGGATTCTCCTACGAGCAGTACTTC.

The chain carries TRBV14 and TRBJ1-2, with 8 bases matching TRBD1. This CDR3 region has 15 residues. Trimming removed 1 base from V and 7 bases from J; junction bases left unmatched: 8. From germline, CDR1 is SGHDN and CDR2 FVKESK. CDR3 nucleotide sequence: TGTGCCAGCAGCCAAGGAGGACAGGGAATTCTTGGCTACACCTTC. Protein sequence: CASSQGGQGILGYTF.

CDR3 nucleotides: TGTGCCACCAGTGATCACCAGACAGGGTCCTATGGCTACACCTTC. Amino acids: CATSDHQTGSYGYTF. The gene calls are TRBV24-1 and TRBJ1-2; 7 nucleotides match TRBD1. V gave up 3 bases and J gave up 4 bases; unmatched junction bases: 7. Germline-derived CDR1 and CDR2 are KGHDR and SFDVKD. The CDR3 sequence is 15 residues long.

The rearrangement joins TRBV6-5 to TRBJ1-1, with 8 bases identical to TRBD1. Germline lookup yields CDR1 MNHEY and CDR2 SVGAGI. The CDR3 has 14 amino acids. The trim removed 6 bases at V and 3 bases at J, leaving 6 bases unmatched. The CDR3 region is CASRDRGRYTEAFF. CDR3 DNA: TGTGCCAGCAGAGACAGGGGACGGTACACTGAAGCTTTCTTT.

The genes are TRBV20-1 and TRBJ1-3, with D possibly TRBD1 on 5 matching bases. Trimming cost V 3 bases and J 4 bases, with 13 bases left between them. The CDR3 has 14 amino acids. Per the germline V gene, CDR1 is DFQATT and CDR2 is SNEGSKA (reference sequence). CDR3 residues: CSASYGAGGNTIYF. The CDR3 nucleotides are TGCAGTGCTAGTTACGGGGCGGGGGGAAACACCATATATTTT.

The CDR3 bases are TGTGCCTGGACTCTAGCGTCACGGTACAATGAGCAGTTCTTC. Protein: CAWTLASRYNEQFF. This rearrangement joins TRBV30 to TRBJ2-1; TRBD2 might be the D (6 bases). The CDR3 extends over 14 amino acids. Deletions cut 4 bases from V and 4 bases from J, with 14 bases between. The germline gives CDR1 GTSNPN, CDR2 SVGIG (reference sequence).

The chain recombines TRBV28 with TRBJ1-3, with 8 bases identical to TRBD1. Trimming at V came to 7 bases and at J to 0 bases, leaving 8 bases not matched to a gene. The CDR3 is 16 amino acids. The germline V gene has CDR1 MDHEN and CDR2 SYDVKM. This CDR3 reads CASTMETGASGNTIYF. CDR3 DNA: TGTGCCAGCACTATGGAGACAGGGGCCTCTGGAAACACCATATATTTT.

The chain employs TRBV6-5 and TRBJ1-5, with D possibly TRBD1 on 5 matching bases. The CDR3 runs 15 residues. V shed 5 bases and J shed 0 bases, with 11 bases lying between them. CDR1 MNHEY and CDR2 SVGAGI come from the germline V gene. CDR3 nucleotide sequence: TGTGCCAGCAGTCTCGGGGGTTATAGCAATCAGCCCCAGCATTTT. This encodes CASSLGGYSNQPQHF.

V usage is TRBV3-1 (or the pseudogene TRBV3-2) and J usage is TRBJ2-5; weak D call: TRBD2 (6 bases). The CDR3 extends over 15 amino acids. V lost 1 base, J lost 5 bases, and 14 bases lay in between. CDR1 is LGHDT, CDR2 YNNKEL, per germline (reference sequence). The CDR3 nucleotides read TGTGCCAGCAGCCAAGCTCGGACTATGAGGGAGACCCAGTACTTC. This sequence encodes CASSQARTMRETQYF.

The chain has TRBV9 and TRBJ1-1; tentative D call: TRBD1 (5 bases). Deletions cut 3 bases from V and 7 bases from J, with 16 bases between. Looked up from germline, CDR1 is SGDLS and CDR2 is YYNGEE. The CDR3 spans 14 residues. CDR3 sequence: CASSGGTAFNEAFF. The CDR3 coding sequence is TGTGCCAGCAGCGGGGGGACTGCCTTCAATGAAGCTTTCTTT.

This clone turned up a few times. The rearrangement joins TRBV6-5 to TRBJ2-7; the D is unclear. This CDR3 spans 13 amino acids. V was shortened by 5 bases and J by 4 bases, with 12 bases between the two germline ends. Germline V gene lookup returns CDR1 MNHEY and CDR2 SVGAGI. CDR3 coding DNA: TGTGCCAGCAGTCCCCAGTTTCCTTACGAGCAGTACTTC. This codes for CASSPQFPYEQYF.

J is TRBJ2-7 and V is TRBV13, with TRBD1 matching over 8 bases. There are 14 residues in the CDR3. V lost 4 bases to trimming and J lost 0 bases; unmatched junction nucleotides: 2. Germline CDR1 is PRHDT and CDR2 is FYEKMQ (reference sequence). CDR3 region: CASSSQGVSYEQYF. The CDR3, as DNA: TGTGCCAGCAGCTCACAGGGGGTCTCCTACGAGCAGTACTTC.

This clone showed up just once. The genes are TRBV7-3 and TRBJ1-1; D call uncertain. Germline V gene data show CDR1 as SGHTA and CDR2 as FQGTGA. The CDR3 has 13 amino acids. Trimming pared 4 bases from V and 7 bases from J, leaving 13 bases between. This chain's CDR3 is CASSSFSESEAFF. In DNA form, the CDR3 reads TGTGCCAGCAGCTCCTTCAGTGAAAGTGAAGCTTTCTTT.

The chain links TRBV7-9 to TRBJ2-7; 7 positions match TRBD1. J lost 1 base, V lost 5 bases, and 2 bases had no gene match. This CDR3 contains 13 residues. Germline CDR1 is SEHNR and CDR2 is FQNEAQ (reference sequence). Here the CDR3 DNA reads TGTGCCAGCAGCAACAGGGGTTCCTACGAGCAGTACTTC. This encodes CASSNRGSYEQYF.

The chain uses TRBV7-9 and TRBJ2-5, with TRBD2 as a possible D gene (6 bases). Germline CDR1 is SEHNR and CDR2 is FQNEAQ (reference sequence). The CDR3 is made up of 14 amino acids. V shed 5 bases and J shed 2 bases, with 12 bases lying between them. The CDR3 loop is CASSALGGQETQYF. The CDR3 DNA follows: TGTGCCAGCAGCGCCCTTGGGGGGCAAGAGACCCAGTACTTC.

The rearrangement uses TRBV6-5 and TRBJ2-7; D perhaps matches TRBD2 (6 bases). The germline V and J ends were trimmed by 7 bases and 2 bases, with 12 bases remaining between them. Germline V gives CDR1 MNHEY, CDR2 SVGAGI. The CDR3 spans 13 residues. The CDR3 protein is CASTGTATYEQYF. As DNA, the CDR3 is TGTGCCAGCACCGGGACTGCGACCTACGAGCAGTACTTC.

J is TRBJ2-5 and V is TRBV7-2; no clear D gene. V was shortened by 0 bases and J by 2 bases, with 7 bases between the two germline ends. CDR3 length equals 14 residues. Germline V CDR1 and CDR2: SGHTA, FQGNSA. The CDR3 DNA reads TGTGCCAGCAGCTTAGCGCTGCAGCAAGAGACCCAGTACTTC. Translating gives CASSLALQQETQYF. The full variable domain, its missing parts supplied by reference TRBV7-2 and TRBJ2-5, is GAGVSQSPSNKVTEKGKDVELRCDPISGHTALYWYRQSLGQGLEFLIYFQGNSAPDKSGLPSDRFSAERTGGSVSTLTIQRTQQEDSAVYLCASSLALQQETQYFGPGTRLLVL.

The rearrangement uses TRBV24-1 and TRBJ2-1; 8 bases are a match to TRBD1. Germline-derived CDR1 and CDR2 are KGHDR and SFDVKD. The CDR3 consists of 16 residues. Trimming removed 4 bases from V and 0 bases from J; junction bases left unmatched: 4. The CDR3 spells CATSESDRGSYNEQFF. The CDR3, as DNA: TGTGCCACCAGTGAATCTGACAGGGGCTCCTACAATGAGCAGTTCTTC.